These 18 T cell receptor beta chains came from one sample sequenced in a study of T cell changes during pregnancy in multiple sclerosis. Clones were sequenced by immunoSEQ multiplex PCR, and TCRdb holds only the in-frame ones, with some missing. The table lists some 19,000 clones, about 87% of them singletons. The starting material was CD8+ T cells from peripheral blood mononuclear cells, obtained after pregnancy. All receptors derive from a female donor in good health, enrolled as a control in a pregnancy study.

This sequence joins TRBV7-9 and TRBJ2-7, with TRBD2 matching over 11 bases. CDR1 and CDR2 (germline): SEHNR, FQNEAQ (reference sequence). The J segment lost 4 bases and the V segment lost 8 bases, leaving 10 bases of the junction unmatched. The CDR3 runs 15 residues. The CDR3 bases are TGTGCCAGCGCCACTGTTAGCGGGGGGGAGTACGAGCAGTACTTC. Protein sequence: CASATVSGGEYEQYF.

As DNA, the CDR3 is TGCGCCAGCAGCTTCTCAGGGCTTGGCCCCTACAATGAGCAGTTCTTC. Residues: CASSFSGLGPYNEQFF. The chain has TRBV5-1 and TRBJ2-1; possibly TRBD1 for D (5 bases). Trimming pared 2 bases from V and 2 bases from J, leaving 14 bases between. The CDR3 spans 16 residues. Germline-derived CDR1 and CDR2 are SGHRS and YFSETQ. Combining the CDR3 with reference TRBV5-1 and TRBJ2-1 gives the whole variable domain KAGVTQTPRYLIKTRGQQVTLSCSPISGHRSVSWYQQTPGQGLQFLFEYFSETQRNKGNFPGRFSGRQFSNSRSEMNVSTLELGDSALYLCASSFSGLGPYNEQFFGPGTRLTVL.

This sequence joins TRBV10-3 and TRBJ2-7, with D possibly being TRBD1 (5 bases). Germline values: CDR1 ENHRY, CDR2 SYGVKD. This CDR3 spans 15 amino acids. Between the trimmed V and J ends, which lost 0 bases and 2 bases, there was a span of 11 bases. The CDR3, as DNA: TGTGCCATCAGTGAGTCGGCGGACACCCCCTACGAGCAGTACTTC. It specifies CAISESADTPYEQYF.

The J gene is TRBJ1-1, the V gene TRBV9, with D tentatively TRBD1 (5 bases). The CDR3 totals 13 residues. The germline V gene encodes CDR1 SGDLS and CDR2 YYNGEE. V lost 4 bases and J lost 5, with 12 bases in between. The CDR3 sequence: CASSPGSGTEAFF. The CDR3 DNA reads as TGTGCCAGCAGCCCAGGGTCAGGGACTGAAGCTTTCTTT.

This chain connects TRBV6-5 to TRBJ2-2; TRBD2 agrees at 12 bases. The CDR3 extends over 15 amino acids. With V trimmed by 6 bases and J by 3 bases, 2 bases remained unmatched. The germline CDR1 and CDR2 sequences are MNHEY and SVGAGI. Here the CDR3 reads CASRRLAGDTGELFF. The CDR3 DNA reads as TGTGCCAGCAGACGACTAGCGGGGGACACCGGGGAGCTGTTTTTT.

V usage is TRBV19 and J usage is TRBJ1-2, with D perhaps TRBD1 (6 bases). V was clipped by 7 bases and J by 8 bases, with 20 bases between them. Germline CDR1 reads LNHDA; CDR2 reads SQIVND (reference sequence). This CDR3 has 14 residues. In DNA form, the CDR3 reads TGTGCCAGTATGACACTGGGGGCCTCGTACGGCTACACCTTC. Its protein is CASMTLGASYGYTF.

The chain combines TRBV6-4 with TRBJ1-2; D is undetermined. Germline lookup yields CDR1 MRHNA and CDR2 SNTAGT. With 3 bases removed from V and 6 bases from J, the gap between germline ends came to 11 bases. The CDR3 consists of 13 residues. The CDR3 protein is CASSDGTADGYTF. The CDR3, as DNA: TGTGCCAGCAGTGATGGTACAGCGGATGGCTACACCTTC.

The chain employs TRBV6-6 and TRBJ2-7; D is undetermined. Germline values: CDR1 MNHNY, CDR2 SVGAGI (reference sequence). V gave up 4 bases and J gave up 0 bases, with 13 bases separating them. The CDR3 has 15 amino acids. The CDR3 here is CASSSLLLSSYEQYF. The CDR3 DNA reads as TGTGCCAGCAGTTCGTTACTTCTAAGCTCCTACGAGCAGTACTTC.

This clone occurred once. V and J are TRBV11-2 and TRBJ1-1; D unresolved. The CDR3 loop spans 14 amino acids. V was shortened by 4 bases and J by 6 bases, with 15 bases between the two germline ends. Germline V gene data show CDR1 as SGHAT and CDR2 as FQNNGV. The CDR3, as DNA: TGTGCCAGCAGCTCGAGGAAAAAGATGGCTGAAGCTTTCTTT. Translated: CASSSRKKMAEAFF.

This clone showed up just a few times. The rearrangement joins TRBV5-6 to TRBJ2-1; 12 bases match TRBD2. The CDR3 loop spans 15 amino acids. V lost 0 bases, J lost 7 bases, and 2 bases stayed unmatched. The germline gives CDR1 SGHDT, CDR2 YYEEEE. As DNA, the CDR3 is TGTGCCAGCAGCTTGGGGCTAGCGGGGGGGAATGAGCAGTTCTTC. Protein: CASSLGLAGGNEQFF.

This chain connects TRBV7-9 to TRBJ2-2; 7 positions match TRBD2. Unmatched junction bases numbered 7, after V lost 5 bases and J lost 4 bases. Per germline, CDR1 SEHNR and CDR2 FQNEAQ (reference sequence). This CDR3 contains 15 residues. This chain's CDR3 is CASSRGRASTGELFF. CDR3 in DNA: TGTGCCAGCAGCCGTGGGAGGGCGAGCACCGGGGAGCTGTTTTTT.

The V call is TRBV9, the J call TRBJ2-1, with TRBD2 matching over 11 bases. V trimming: 5 bases; J trimming: 0 bases; junction bases outside the gene matches: 1. The CDR3 runs 15 residues. Germline V gene lookup returns CDR1 SGDLS and CDR2 YYNGEE. As DNA, the CDR3 is TGTGCCAGCAGTAGCGGGGGGGACTCCTACAATGAGCAGTTCTTC. It encodes CASSSGGDSYNEQFF.

The chain is built from TRBV4-3 and TRBJ2-6, with a weak D call TRBD1 (6 bases). This CDR3 has 16 residues. Germline V gene lookup returns CDR1 LGHNA and CDR2 YSLEER. The V gene lost 0 bases and the J gene lost 0 bases, with 6 bases spanning the gap. The CDR3 nucleotides read TGCGCCAGCAGCCAAGAGACAGGCTCTGGGGCCAACGTCCTGACTTTC. Residues: CASSQETGSGANVLTF.

The chain is built from TRBV2 and TRBJ2-3; D ambiguous. CDR1 SNHLY and CDR2 FYNNEI come from the germline V gene. The germline V and J ends were trimmed by 8 bases and 4 bases, with 7 bases remaining between them. CDR3 length equals 11 residues. The CDR3 sequence is CASLRSDTQYF. The CDR3 DNA follows: TGTGCCAGCCTGCGGTCAGATACGCAGTATTTT. The entire variable domain, with the rest obtained from reference TRBV2 and TRBJ2-3, is as follows: EPEVTQTPSHQVTQMGQEVILRCVPISNHLYFYWYRQILGQKVEFLVSFYNNEISEKSEIFDDQFSVERPDGSNFTLKIRSTKLEDSAMYFCASLRSDTQYFGPGTRLTVL.

The chain recombines TRBV6-1 with TRBJ1-2, with a weak D call TRBD1 (6 bases). This CDR3 region has 15 residues. Trimming cost V 1 base and J 0 bases, with 9 bases left between them. Germline lookup yields CDR1 MNHNS and CDR2 SASEGT. DNA for the CDR3: TGTGCCAGCAGTGAAGGGACAGCTCCTAACTATGGCTACACCTTC. Encoded protein: CASSEGTAPNYGYTF.

The CDR3 region is CASSPLGEGGVEQYF. The CDR3 DNA reads as TGTGCCAGCTCACCCCTGGGTGAAGGGGGCGTCGAGCAGTACTTC. The chain uses TRBV18 and TRBJ2-7; TRBD1 matches 7 bases. The CDR3 is 15 amino acids. Looked up from germline, CDR1 is KGHSH and CDR2 is LQKENI. Germline trimming cut 3 bases from V and 6 bases from J; bases unmatched to any gene: 11.

The rearrangement uses TRBV9 and TRBJ1-1, with 8 bases aligning to TRBD1. This CDR3 is 15 amino acids long. The germline CDR1 and CDR2 sequences are SGDLS and YYNGEE. With 0 bases clipped from V and 4 bases from J, the junction kept 5 bases outside the gene matches. The CDR3 DNA reads as TGTGCCAGCAGCGTAGTCGCACAGGGGGTCACTGAAGCTTTCTTT. Its translation: CASSVVAQGVTEAFF.

The chain uses TRBV4-1 and TRBJ2-2; D uncertain. Trimming shortened V by 3 bases and J by 5 bases, and 4 bases separated the two germline ends. The germline V gene encodes CDR1 MGHRA and CDR2 YSYEKL. This CDR3 comprises 12 residues. The CDR3 DNA reads as TGCGCCAGCAGCCAGCGGACCGGGGAGCTGTTTTTT. This translates into CASSQRTGELFF.